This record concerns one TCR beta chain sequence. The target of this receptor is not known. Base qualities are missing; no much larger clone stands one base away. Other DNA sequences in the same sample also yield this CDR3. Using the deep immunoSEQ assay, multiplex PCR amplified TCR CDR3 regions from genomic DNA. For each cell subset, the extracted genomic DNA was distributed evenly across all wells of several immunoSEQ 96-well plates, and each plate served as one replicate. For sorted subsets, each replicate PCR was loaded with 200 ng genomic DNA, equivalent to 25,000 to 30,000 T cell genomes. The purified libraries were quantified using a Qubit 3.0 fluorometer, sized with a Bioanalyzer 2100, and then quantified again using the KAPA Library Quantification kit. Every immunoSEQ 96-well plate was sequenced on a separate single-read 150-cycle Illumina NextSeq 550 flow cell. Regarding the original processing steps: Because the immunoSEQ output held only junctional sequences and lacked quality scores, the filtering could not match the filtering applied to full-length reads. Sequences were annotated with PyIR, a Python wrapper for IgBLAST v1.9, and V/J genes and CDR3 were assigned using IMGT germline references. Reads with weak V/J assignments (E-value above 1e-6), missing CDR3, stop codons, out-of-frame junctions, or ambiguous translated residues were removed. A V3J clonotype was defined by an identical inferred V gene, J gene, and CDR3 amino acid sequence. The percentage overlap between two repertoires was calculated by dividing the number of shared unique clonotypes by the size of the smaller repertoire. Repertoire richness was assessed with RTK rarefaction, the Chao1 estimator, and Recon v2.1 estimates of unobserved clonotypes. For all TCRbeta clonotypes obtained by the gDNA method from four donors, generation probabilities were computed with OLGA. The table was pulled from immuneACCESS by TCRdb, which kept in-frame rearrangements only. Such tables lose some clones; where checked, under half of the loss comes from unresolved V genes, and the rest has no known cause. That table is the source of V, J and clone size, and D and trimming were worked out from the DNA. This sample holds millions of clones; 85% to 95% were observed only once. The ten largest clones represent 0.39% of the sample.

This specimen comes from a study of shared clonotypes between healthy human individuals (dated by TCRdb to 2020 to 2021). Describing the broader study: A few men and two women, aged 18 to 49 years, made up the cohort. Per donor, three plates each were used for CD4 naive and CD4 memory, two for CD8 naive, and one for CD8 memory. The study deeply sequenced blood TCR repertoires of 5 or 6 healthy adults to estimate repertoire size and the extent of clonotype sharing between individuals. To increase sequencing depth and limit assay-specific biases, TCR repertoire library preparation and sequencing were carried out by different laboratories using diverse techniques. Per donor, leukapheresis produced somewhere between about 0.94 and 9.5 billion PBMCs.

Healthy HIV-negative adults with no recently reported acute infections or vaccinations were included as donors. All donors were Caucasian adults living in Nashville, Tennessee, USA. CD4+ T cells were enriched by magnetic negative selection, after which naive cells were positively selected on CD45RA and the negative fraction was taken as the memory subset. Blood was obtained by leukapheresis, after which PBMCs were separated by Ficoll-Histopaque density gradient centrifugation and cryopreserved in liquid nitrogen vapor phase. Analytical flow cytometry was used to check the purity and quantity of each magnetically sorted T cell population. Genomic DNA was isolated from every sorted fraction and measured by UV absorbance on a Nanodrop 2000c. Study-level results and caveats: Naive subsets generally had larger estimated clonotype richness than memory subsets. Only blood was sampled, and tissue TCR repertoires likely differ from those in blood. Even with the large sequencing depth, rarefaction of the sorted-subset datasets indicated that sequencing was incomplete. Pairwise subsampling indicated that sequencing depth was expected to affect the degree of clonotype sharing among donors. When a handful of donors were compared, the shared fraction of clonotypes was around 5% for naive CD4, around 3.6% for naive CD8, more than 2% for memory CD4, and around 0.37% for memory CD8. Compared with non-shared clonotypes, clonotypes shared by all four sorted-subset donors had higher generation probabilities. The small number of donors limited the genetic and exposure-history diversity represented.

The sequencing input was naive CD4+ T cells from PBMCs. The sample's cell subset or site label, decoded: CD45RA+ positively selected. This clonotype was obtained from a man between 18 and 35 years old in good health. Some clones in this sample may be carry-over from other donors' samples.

The CDR3 region: CASRRREETQYF. The nucleotides read TGCGCCAGCAGAAGGAGGGAAGAGACCCAGTACTTC. The V gene is TRBV5-1 and the J gene is TRBJ2-5; the D region possibly corresponds to TRBD2 (6 bases align). Sequences SGHRS (CDR1) and YFSETQ (CDR2) are obtained from the germline V gene. Including cysteine and phenylalanine, the CDR3 has 12 amino acids. CDR3 DNA only is kept here, 36 bases in frame from base 1. Trimming at the junction amounts to 5 bases on V and 3 bases on J, and the germline ends lie 8 bases apart.